The clone carrying this TCR beta chain came up a few times. Its antigen remains unidentified. This record belongs to a study of post-analysis software for immune sequencing data. Study-wide results and caveats: Roughly 5 TRBV segments occurring more often in patients than controls included TRBV5-6, TRBV5-1 and TRBV20-1. The normalized Chao1 diversity of multiple sclerosis patients was significantly lower than that of controls. Strong co-clustering by F measure was evident for samples that had been prepared in the same batch.

The TCR beta cDNA libraries carried unique molecular identifiers. TCRdb used MiXCR to reprocess the PCR reads, holding one entry per CDR3 protein. The data contain hundreds of thousands of distinct CDR3 sequences, 55% to 70% of them singletons. The CDR3 runs to 16 residues. Trimming stripped 3 bases from V and 5 bases from J, with 19 bases between. Germline CDR1 reads SGHTA; CDR2 reads FQGNSA. Sequencing was done on a sample of blood. J is TRBJ2-5 and V is TRBV7-2; D perhaps matches TRBD2 (7 bases). The receptor was isolated from a girl aged 2-10 years with multiple sclerosis. The CDR3 protein is CASSFVGGGAGETQYF. CDR3 in DNA: TGTGCCAGCAGCTTTGTAGGAGGGGGGGCCGGGGAGACCCAGTACTTC.